Listed here are 3 T cell receptor beta chains from one sample, sequenced in a study of blood T cell repertoires in COVID-19. The table came from immunoSEQ multiplex PCR; TCRdb's copy has only in-frame clones and leaves some out. The sample lists approximately 440,000 clones, roughly 88% occurring once. Sequencing was done on a sample of PBMCs or T cells enriched from blood (not recorded which). Receptors were obtained from a man aged 18 to 30 who had recovered from COVID-19.

This sequence joins TRBV4-2 and TRBJ1-5; D call uncertain. The V gene's germline CDR1 is LGHNA and CDR2 YNFKEQ. The CDR3 has 14 amino acids. V shed 0 bases and J shed 6 bases, with 9 bases lying between them. CDR3 amino acids: CASSQDRVGQPQHF. DNA for the CDR3: TGTGCCAGCAGCCAAGATCGGGTTGGTCAGCCCCAGCATTTT.

This clone was seen just once. This chain joins TRBV27 and TRBJ1-3; 7 bases agree with TRBD1. V trimming: 6 bases; J trimming: 6 bases; junction bases outside the gene matches: 11. CDR1 is MNHEY and CDR2 is SMNVEV in the germline V gene (reference sequence). This CDR3 has 15 residues. For the CDR3, the DNA is TGTGCCAGCAGCCCCTTCACAGGGGTGGTAAACACCATATATTTT. Translating gives CASSPFTGVVNTIYF.

The V call is TRBV3-1 (or the pseudogene TRBV3-2), the J call TRBJ2-1; 8 nucleotides match TRBD2. The CDR3 sequence is 15 residues long. Germline values: CDR1 LGHDT, CDR2 YNNKEL (reference sequence). J gave up 2 bases and V 4 bases, and 4 bases lay outside the gene matches. DNA for the CDR3: TGTGCCAGCAGCCCGTGGACTAGCACCTACAATGAGCAGTTCTTC. Its protein product is CASSPWTSTYNEQFF.